This entry features one T cell receptor (beta chain) sequence. As yet, its antigen is unknown. Other DNA variants within this sample encode the same CDR3. Germline CDR1 and CDR2: SGHTA and FQGTGA. The CDR3 is 12 amino acids. Trimming left V 3 bases short and J 10 bases short, with 10 bases between. Ahead of sequencing, the ViraFEST assay grew antigen-specific CD4+ T cells using viral peptide pools. Investigators separated out CD4+ T cells once about eleven days of culture had passed. Each person got two doses of an mRNA SARS-CoV-2 vaccine, BNT162b2 or mRNA-1273. Nucleocapsid antibodies were negative in the vaccine recipients, who had never had SARS-CoV-2 infection. The sample comes from a study of vaccination effects on CD4 cells after COVID-19. The method was immunoSEQ multiplex PCR; TCRdb's version includes in-frame clones alone and lacks a portion of them. Of about 59,000 clones listed, 78% were seen once; the top ten hold about 2.1%.

V usage is TRBV7-3 and J usage is TRBJ2-1; possibly TRBD2 for D (5 bases). The sample here was CD4+ T cells from PBMCs cultured with HCoV-OC43 spike peptides, taken after COVID-19 vaccination. Subset in this sample: HCoV-OC43 spike overlapping peptide pool stimulation. This sequence was found in a human donor who received a COVID-19 vaccine. CDR3 nucleotides: TGTGCCAGCAGCTTTTCGGGGAACGAGCAGTTCTTC. It encodes CASSFSGNEQFF.